Below are 7 T cell receptor beta chains sequenced from a single sample in a study of CD8 T cells in Susac syndrome. Reverse transcription used about 0.5 to 1 ug RNA and random hexamers. TCRdb reprocessed the immunoSEQ multiplex PCR reads with MiXCR, giving one entry per CDR3 protein. The repertoire has around 69,000 distinct CDR3 sequences, 90% to 95% of them found once; the top ten carry approximately 0.5%. Source material: CD8+ T cells from PBMCs. These receptors were obtained from a human donor with Susac syndrome.

The V gene is TRBV27, the J gene TRBJ1-2; D is ambiguous. Between the trimmed V and J ends, which lost 1 base and 4 bases, there was a span of 13 bases. CDR3 length: 15 residues. CDR1 MNHEY and CDR2 SMNVEV come from the germline V gene (reference sequence). This chain's CDR3 is CASSLWLGHSYGYTF. CDR3 in DNA: TGTGCCAGCAGTTTATGGTTAGGCCACAGCTATGGCTACACCTTC.

This rearrangement joins TRBV6-2 or TRBV6-3 to TRBJ1-4; D is ambiguous. The CDR3 is made up of 15 amino acids. Germline values: CDR1 MNHEY, CDR2 SVGEGT. V lost 4 bases to trimming and J lost 5 bases, with 14 bases between them. In DNA, the CDR3 is TGTGCCAGCAGTTCCGGATTAATGAGGAATGAAAAACTGTTTTTT. Translated, it gives CASSSGLMRNEKLFF.

The rearrangement uses TRBV27 and TRBJ1-4; 7 bases are shared with TRBD1. CDR1 MNHEY and CDR2 SMNVEV come from the germline V gene (reference sequence). The CDR3 consists of 15 residues. The V gene end was trimmed by 5 bases and the J gene end by 7 bases; junction bases not matched to a gene: 10. CDR3 in amino acids: CASSPWPGTVEKLFF. CDR3 DNA sequence: TGTGCCAGCAGTCCGTGGCCCGGGACAGTTGAAAAACTGTTTTTT.

The chain couples TRBV2 to TRBJ2-5; no reliable D call. V was cut by 4 bases and J by 2 bases, with 11 bases left in between. The CDR3 sequence is 14 residues long. Germline lookup yields CDR1 SNHLY and CDR2 FYNNEI. The CDR3 nucleotides are TGTGCCAGCAGTGCGTCAGCAAATCAAGAGACCCAGTACTTC. As protein: CASSASANQETQYF.

This rearrangement joins TRBV10-2 to TRBJ2-3; 16 nucleotides agree with TRBD2. The V gene's germline CDR1 is WSHSY and CDR2 SAAADI. The V and J ends lost 3 bases and 4 bases, in that order; junction bases with no gene match: 4. The CDR3 has 17 amino acids. This CDR3 is CASSDLGLAGGADTQYF. The CDR3 nucleotides are TGCGCCAGCAGTGACCTGGGACTAGCGGGAGGGGCAGATACGCAGTATTTT.

The rearrangement links TRBV7-3 to TRBJ1-1; D unresolved. Trimming pared 4 bases from V and 3 bases from J, leaving 9 bases between. The CDR3 length is 13 residues. CDR1 is SGHTA and CDR2 is FQGTGA in the germline V gene. CDR3 protein: CASSSYSYTEAFF. CDR3 in DNA: TGTGCCAGCAGCTCCTACAGCTACACTGAAGCTTTCTTT.

CDR3 bases: TGTGCCAGCAGCTTCCCAGGGACAGCCTCCTACGAGCAGTACTTC. Protein: CASSFPGTASYEQYF. J is TRBJ2-7 and V is TRBV11-2, with 7 bases fitting TRBD1. Germline lookup yields CDR1 SGHAT and CDR2 FQNNGV. The CDR3 has 15 amino acids. V lost 3 bases, J lost 0 bases, and 5 bases stayed unmatched.